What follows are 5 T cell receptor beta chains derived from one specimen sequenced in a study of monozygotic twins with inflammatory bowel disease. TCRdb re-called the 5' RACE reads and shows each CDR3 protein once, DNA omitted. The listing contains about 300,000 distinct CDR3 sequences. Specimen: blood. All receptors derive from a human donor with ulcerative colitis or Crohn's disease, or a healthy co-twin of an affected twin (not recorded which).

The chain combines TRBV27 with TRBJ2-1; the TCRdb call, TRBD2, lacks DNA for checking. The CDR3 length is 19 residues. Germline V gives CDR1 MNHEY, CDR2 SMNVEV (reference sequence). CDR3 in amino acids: CASSFFSLAGAISYNEQFF.

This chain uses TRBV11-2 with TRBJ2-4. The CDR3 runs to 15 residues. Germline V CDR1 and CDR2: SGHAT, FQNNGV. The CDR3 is CASSRLGADLNIQYF. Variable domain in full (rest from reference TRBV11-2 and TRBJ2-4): EAGVAQSPRYKIIEKRQSVAFWCNPISGHATLYWYQQILGQGPKLLIQFQNNGVVDDSQLPKDRFSAERLKGVDSTLKIQPAKLEDSAVYLCASSRLGADLNIQYFGAGTRLSVL.

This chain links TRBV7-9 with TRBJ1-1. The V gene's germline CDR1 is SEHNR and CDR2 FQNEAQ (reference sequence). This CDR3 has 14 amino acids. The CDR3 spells CASRPVPLNTEAFF.

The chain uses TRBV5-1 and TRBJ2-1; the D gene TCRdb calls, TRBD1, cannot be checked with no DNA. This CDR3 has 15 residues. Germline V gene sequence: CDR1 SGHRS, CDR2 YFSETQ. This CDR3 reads CASSWRTGSYNEQFF.

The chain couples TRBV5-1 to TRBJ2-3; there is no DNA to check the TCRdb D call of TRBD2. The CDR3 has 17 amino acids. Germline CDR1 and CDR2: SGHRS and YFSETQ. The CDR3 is CASSLGSGSGGRDTQYF.